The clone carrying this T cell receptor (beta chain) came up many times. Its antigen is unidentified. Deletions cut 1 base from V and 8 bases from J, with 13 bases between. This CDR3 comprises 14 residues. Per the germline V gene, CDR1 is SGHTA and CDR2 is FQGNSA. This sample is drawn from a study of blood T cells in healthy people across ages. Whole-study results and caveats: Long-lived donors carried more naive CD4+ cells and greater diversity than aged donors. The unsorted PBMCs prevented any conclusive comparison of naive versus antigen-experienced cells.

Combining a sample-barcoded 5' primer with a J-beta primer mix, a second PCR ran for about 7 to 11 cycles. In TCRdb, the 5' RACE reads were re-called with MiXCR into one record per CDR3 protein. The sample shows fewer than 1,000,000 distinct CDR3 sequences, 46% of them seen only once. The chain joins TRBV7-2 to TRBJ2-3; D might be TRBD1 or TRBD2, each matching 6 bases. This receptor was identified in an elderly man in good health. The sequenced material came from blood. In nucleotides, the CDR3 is TGTGCCAGCAGCTTAGTTCGACAGGAGGGTACGCAGTATTTT. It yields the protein CASSLVRQEGTQYF.